One sample yielded the 15 T cell receptor beta chains listed below, sequenced in a study of T cell responses to AZD1222 COVID-19 vaccine. Method: immunoSEQ multiplex PCR; TCRdb's copy keeps in-frame clones and lacks some. The sample consists of around 120,000 clones, around 94% of them appearing once. The input for sequencing was peripheral blood, taken on day 0 of AZD1222 vaccination. The receptor source for this set is an adult in good health.

This rearrangement joins TRBV11-1 to TRBJ2-7, with a weak D call TRBD1 (6 bases). The CDR3 consists of 13 residues. Germline V gene data show CDR1 as SGHAT and CDR2 as FQDESV (reference sequence). The V and J ends lost 3 bases and 3 bases respectively, with 9 bases between them. CDR3 coding DNA: TGTGCCAGCAGCTTGACAGGCTACTACGAGCAGTACTTC. This encodes CASSLTGYYEQYF.

This sequence joins TRBV21-1 and TRBJ1-5; the table's D call, TRBD1, has no DNA check behind it. TRBV21-1 is assigned pseudogene status. CDR3 size: 20 residues. The CDR3 reads CASSCGPGTGRMRGIQPQHF. CDR3 in DNA: TGTGCCAGCAGCTGTGGACCCGGGACAGGGAGGATGAGGGGTATTCAGCCCCAGCATTTT.

This sequence joins TRBV19 and TRBJ2-4; weak D call: TRBD2 (5 bases). Trimming pared 5 bases from V and 1 base from J, leaving 12 bases between. The germline CDR1 and CDR2 sequences are LNHDA and SQIVND (reference sequence). The CDR3 has 15 residues. The CDR3, as DNA: TGTGCCAGTAGTCCTGACCGGAGGGCCAAAAACATTCAGTACTTC. It codes for CASSPDRRAKNIQYF.

The chain couples TRBV7-2 to TRBJ2-1; TRBD2 agrees at 14 bases. Germline CDR1 SGHTA, CDR2 FQGNSA. CDR3 size: 19 residues. Trimming at V came to 3 bases and at J to 4 bases, leaving 11 bases not matched to a gene. The DNA of the CDR3 is TGTGCCAGCAGCTTGGGGATTTCGGGGACTAGCGGGGGTTACAATGAGCAGTTCTTC. This codes for CASSLGISGTSGGYNEQFF.

This chain connects TRBV7-6 to TRBJ2-1; D possibly corresponds to TRBD1 (5 bases). The germline V gene encodes CDR1 SGHVS and CDR2 FNYEAQ. Trimming took 6 bases from V and 9 from J, leaving 12 bases between them. The length of the CDR3 is 12 residues. The CDR3 region is CASRLTGSEQFF. Here the CDR3 DNA reads TGTGCCAGCAGGCTAACAGGAAGTGAGCAGTTCTTC.

This CDR3 reads CASSRVDKGYGYTF. DNA of the CDR3: TGTGCCAGCAGCAGGGTGGACAAGGGGTATGGCTACACCTTC. The genes are TRBV5-6 and TRBJ1-2; perhaps TRBD1 as D (5 bases). In germline, CDR1 is SGHDT, CDR2 YYEEEE. Trimming pared 4 bases from V and 5 bases from J, leaving 15 bases between. The CDR3 is made up of 14 amino acids.

DNA for the CDR3: TGTGCCAGTAGTATAGATCCTCCGCGTGCAGCCATCTATGGCTACACCTTC. Residues: CASSIDPPRAAIYGYTF. The chain recombines TRBV19 with TRBJ1-2; D gene uncertain. Deletions cut 0 bases from V and 4 bases from J, with 18 bases between. This CDR3 comprises 17 residues. The germline CDR1 and CDR2 sequences are LNHDA and SQIVND (reference sequence). Variable domain in full (rest from reference TRBV19 and TRBJ1-2): DGGITQSPKYLFRKEGQNVTLSCEQNLNHDAMYWYRQDPGQGLRLIYYSQIVNDFQKGDIAEGYSVSREKKESFPLTVTSAQKNPTAFYLCASSIDPPRAAIYGYTFGSGTRLTVV.

The chain employs TRBV27 and TRBJ2-7; a weak D match, TRBD2 (6 bases). V was shortened by 3 bases and J by 1 base, with 10 bases between the two germline ends. Germline CDR1 is MNHEY and CDR2 is SMNVEV (reference sequence). This CDR3 contains 14 residues. CDR3 DNA sequence: TGTGCCAGCAGTTTTGCAGGGACTTCCTACGAGCAGTACTTC. As protein: CASSFAGTSYEQYF.

The CDR3 DNA follows: TGTGCCAGCAGCCCACAGGGATATGGCTACACCTTC. This codes for CASSPQGYGYTF. The chain uses TRBV14 and TRBJ1-2, with D possibly being TRBD1 (6 bases). Germline V gene data show CDR1 as SGHDN and CDR2 as FVKESK. Between the trimmed V and J ends, which lost 4 bases and 5 bases, there was a span of 8 bases. CDR3 length: 12 amino acids.

V is TRBV25-1 and J is TRBJ1-2; perhaps TRBD1 as D (6 bases). Per germline, CDR1 MGHDK and CDR2 SYGVNS. Deletions cut 3 bases from V and 4 bases from J, with 18 bases between. The CDR3 extends over 16 amino acids. This chain's CDR3 is CASSDNLGGRPYGYTF. The CDR3 nucleotides are TGTGCCAGCAGTGATAACTTGGGGGGCAGACCCTATGGCTACACCTTC.

The V call is TRBV19, the J call TRBJ1-2; D ambiguous. The CDR3 is 13 residues long. V was clipped by 2 bases and J by 6 bases, with 10 bases between them. Germline V lookup: CDR1 LNHDA, CDR2 SQIVND (reference sequence). As DNA, the CDR3 is TGTGCCAGTAGTATACATCCGACGGATGGCTACACCTTC. Amino acids: CASSIHPTDGYTF.

V gene TRBV15 combines with J gene TRBJ2-1; a possible D gene is TRBD1 (6 bases). The CDR3 has 14 amino acids. Trimming took off 1 base at V and 4 bases at J, with 8 bases between the two ends. CDR1 is LNHNV and CDR2 is YYDKDF in the germline V gene (reference sequence). This CDR3 is CATSRVGGYNEQFF. CDR3 nucleotides: TGTGCCACCAGCAGAGTAGGGGGATACAATGAGCAGTTCTTC.

The genes are TRBV7-9 and TRBJ1-4, with 7 bases fitting TRBD1. The CDR3 sequence is 12 residues long. The germline CDR1 and CDR2 sequences are SEHNR and FQNEAQ (reference sequence). Trimming removed 1 base from V and 17 bases from J; junction bases left unmatched: 7. CDR3 loop: CASSLVSGQEFF. The CDR3, as DNA: TGTGCCAGCAGCTTAGTTTCTGGACAGGAATTTTTT.

The V gene is TRBV11-2, the J gene TRBJ2-1, with D perhaps matching TRBD1 or TRBD2 (5 bases each). Germline CDR1 is SGHAT and CDR2 is FQNNGV. The germline V and J ends were trimmed by 7 bases and 5 bases, with 18 bases remaining between them. The CDR3 consists of 15 residues. CDR3 sequence reads: CASTTGRPLHNEQFF. The CDR3 DNA reads as TGTGCCAGCACCACGGGACGACCACTCCACAATGAGCAGTTCTTC.

The chain couples TRBV6-2 or TRBV6-3 to TRBJ1-1, with D uncertain. The CDR3 consists of 17 residues. V was cut by 0 bases and J by 2 bases, with 16 bases left in between. Germline-derived CDR1 and CDR2 are MNHEY and SVGEGT. CDR3 sequence reads: CASSYSMLGTINTEAFF. The CDR3 nucleotides read TGTGCCAGCAGTTACTCGATGCTAGGTACAATAAACACTGAAGCTTTCTTT.